Sequencing of this TCR beta chain was carried out in a study of tumor and adjacent non-tumor tissue in lung cancer. Of note for this clonotype: One end of the junction fails to match germline, which may point to a read error.

No cell sorting was done before RNA was extracted from the tissue. Three rounds of nested PCR, following a modified ARM-PCR protocol, produced the TCRbeta library. TCRdb passed the multiplex PCR reads through MiXCR, listing each CDR3 protein once. The repertoire includes about 110,000 distinct CDR3 sequences, more than 60% of them detected once, and about 40% sits in the top ten. The receptor was isolated from a woman aged 55-69 years with non-small cell lung cancer. The sample consisted of lung tumor tissue.

As DNA, the CDR3 is TGCGCCAGCAGGCAAGATAACAGGGGCAATGGTTACACCTTC. Its translation is CASRQDNRGNGYTF. The chain combines TRBV4-3 with TRBJ1-2, with 7 bases matching TRBD1. Germline values: CDR1 LGHNA, CDR2 YSLEER. This CDR3 spans 14 amino acids.